The 21 T cell receptor beta chains below come from one sample, sequenced in a study of T cell responses to AZD1222 COVID-19 vaccine. Libraries were prepared by immunoSEQ multiplex PCR; TCRdb keeps only in-frame clonotypes and omits some of them. Counted here are roughly 160,000 clones, roughly nine tenths occurring once; the ten biggest clones make up 1.9%. The specimen was peripheral blood, collected on day 0 of AZD1222 vaccination. The receptors were sampled from an adult in good health.

The genes are TRBV2 and TRBJ1-1; D remains ambiguous. The CDR3 consists of 14 residues. The germline V and J ends were trimmed by 6 bases and 4 bases, with 15 bases remaining between them. Per the germline V gene, CDR1 is SNHLY and CDR2 is FYNNEI. CDR3 amino acids: CASSKNQLFTEAFF. The CDR3 coding sequence is TGTGCCAGCAGCAAAAACCAGCTTTTCACTGAAGCTTTCTTT.

This chain links TRBV11-2 with TRBJ2-5; no definite D call. The CDR3 sequence is 15 residues long. Trimming took 1 base from V and 2 from J, leaving 11 bases between them. Per the germline V gene, CDR1 is SGHAT and CDR2 is FQNNGV. CDR3 in DNA: TGTGCCAGCAGCTTAGTAACGGCAGATCAAGAGACCCAGTACTTC. Translated: CASSLVTADQETQYF.

The chain joins TRBV14 to TRBJ2-3; possibly TRBD2 for D (6 bases). CDR3 size: 16 residues. V shed 4 bases and J shed 3 bases, with 17 bases lying between them. From germline, CDR1 is SGHDN and CDR2 FVKESK. CDR3 loop: CASSPPLAGTTDTQYF. CDR3 in DNA: TGTGCCAGCAGCCCTCCACTCGCTGGGACTACAGATACGCAGTATTTT.

The rearrangement joins TRBV5-5 to TRBJ2-7; perhaps TRBD1 as D (6 bases). CDR3 size: 17 residues. CDR1 and CDR2 from the germline V gene are SGHKS and YYEKEE (reference sequence). V was clipped by 4 bases and J by 3 bases, with 23 bases between them. CDR3 sequence (DNA): TGTGCCAGCAGCGTAGGACAGACTGACCCTCCCTACTACGAGCAGTACTTC. It yields the protein CASSVGQTDPPYYEQYF.

The chain carries TRBV6-5 and TRBJ2-3; D is possibly TRBD2 (6 bases). Trimming pared 7 bases from V and 4 bases from J, leaving 18 bases between. Germline lookup yields CDR1 MNHEY and CDR2 SVGAGI. The CDR3 has 15 residues. The CDR3 loop reads CASTRLVSGSDTQYF. The CDR3 nucleotides are TGTGCCAGCACCCGACTAGTTTCAGGCTCAGATACGCAGTATTTT.

The rearrangement uses TRBV6-2 or TRBV6-3 and TRBJ2-7; unclear D gene. CDR3 length: 15 residues. Germline CDR1 MNHEY, CDR2 SVGEGT. V lost 5 bases, J lost 3 bases, and 17 bases lay in between. The CDR3, as DNA: TGTGCCAGCAGTACTTACGGGCTCGCTGGCTACGAGCAGTACTTC. Residues: CASSTYGLAGYEQYF.

This clone was seen a single time. V is TRBV19 and J is TRBJ1-3, with D uncertain. Trimming removed 8 bases from V and 2 bases from J, with 10 bases in between. CDR1 is LNHDA, CDR2 SQIVND, per germline (reference sequence). CDR3 size: 13 residues. As DNA, the CDR3 is TGTGCCAGTGGAGGGTCGGCTGGAAACACCATATATTTT. The encoded protein is CASGGSAGNTIYF.

The chain uses TRBV4-3 and TRBJ2-7; the D gene could be TRBD1 or TRBD2 (5 bases each). This CDR3 comprises 15 residues. V gave up 4 bases and J gave up 2 bases, with 15 bases separating them. Germline CDR1 and CDR2: LGHNA and YSLEER. In DNA, the CDR3 is TGCGCCAGCAGCCCTAACCCCGGGGCTGCCTACGAGCAGTACTTC. Amino acid sequence: CASSPNPGAAYEQYF.

The V call is TRBV28, the J call TRBJ1-2, with D uncertain. Trimming took 4 bases from V and 4 from J, leaving 13 bases between them. This CDR3 has 14 residues. Germline assignment: CDR1 MDHEN and CDR2 SYDVKM. The CDR3 DNA reads TGTGCCAGCAGTTCCCCCCAGCCCAGCTATGGCTACACCTTC. Translation: CASSSPQPSYGYTF.

The V call is TRBV13, the J call TRBJ1-4; tentatively, D is TRBD1 (6 bases). Trimming shortened V by 0 bases and J by 8 bases, and 13 bases separated the two germline ends. The CDR3 covers 15 residues. Germline CDR1 PRHDT, CDR2 FYEKMQ (reference sequence). The CDR3 bases are TGTGCCAGCAGCTTAGGTACAGGGAGAGGCGAAAAACTGTTTTTT. This sequence encodes CASSLGTGRGEKLFF.

This clone was recorded only once. The chain couples TRBV27 to TRBJ1-4; D is possibly TRBD1 (6 bases). The V gene lost 8 bases and the J gene lost 8 bases, with 18 bases spanning the gap. The V gene's germline CDR1 is MNHEY and CDR2 SMNVEV (reference sequence). The length of the CDR3 is 14 residues. This CDR3 reads CASGQGRVKEKLFF. CDR3 nucleotides: TGTGCCAGCGGCCAGGGGAGGGTCAAGGAAAAACTGTTTTTT. The whole variable domain, filled in from reference TRBV27 and TRBJ1-4, reads EAQVTQNPRYLITVTGKKLTVTCSQNMNHEYMSWYRQDPGLGLRQIYYSMNVEVTDKGDVPEGYKVSRKEKRNFPLILESPSPNQTSLYFCASGQGRVKEKLFFGSGTQLSVL.

This clone was seen a few times. The chain joins TRBV11-2 to TRBJ1-2, with D hard to call. Germline V gene data show CDR1 as SGHAT and CDR2 as FQNNGV. V lost 3 bases to trimming and J lost 2 bases, with 22 bases between them. The CDR3 has 18 amino acids. The CDR3 DNA follows: TGTGCCAGCAGCTTCGGCCAGCCTATAGGGCTTAACAACTATGGCTACACCTTC. Protein: CASSFGQPIGLNNYGYTF.

The chain recombines TRBV7-2 with TRBJ1-1; 8 bases align to TRBD1. The CDR3 sequence is 13 residues long. J lost 11 bases, V lost 3 bases, and 8 bases had no gene match. CDR1 SGHTA and CDR2 FQGNSA come from the germline V gene. CDR3 nucleotides: TGTGCCAGCAGCTTCCGGGACAGGACGGAGGCTTTCTTT. Protein sequence: CASSFRDRTEAFF.

CDR3 in amino acids: CASSLGLNTEAFF. As DNA, the CDR3 is TGTGCCAGCAGTTTGGGGCTGAACACTGAAGCTTTCTTT. The chain combines TRBV27 with TRBJ1-1; tentatively, D is TRBD1 (5 bases). Trimming shortened V by 3 bases and J by 0 bases, and 5 bases separated the two germline ends. Germline V gene data show CDR1 as MNHEY and CDR2 as SMNVEV (reference sequence). The CDR3 contains 13 residues.

The chain links TRBV5-1 to TRBJ1-5; TRBD1 matches 10 bases. Germline V gene lookup returns CDR1 SGHRS and CDR2 YFSETQ. The CDR3 contains 14 residues. The V gene end was trimmed by 4 bases and the J gene end by 6 bases; junction bases not matched to a gene: 4. For the CDR3, the DNA is TGCGCCAGCAGCGCAGGGACAGGGGCTCAGCCCCAGCATTTT. The encoded protein is CASSAGTGAQPQHF.

This rearrangement joins TRBV4-2 to TRBJ1-1; 7 nucleotides align to TRBD1. CDR3 length: 14 residues. Germline assignment: CDR1 LGHNA and CDR2 YNFKEQ. The ends lost 4 bases at V and 3 bases at J; junction bases unmatched: 5. In nucleotides, the CDR3 is TGTGCCAGCAGCCTACGGGACAGCTACACTGAAGCTTTCTTT. Its translation: CASSLRDSYTEAFF.

The chain is built from TRBV6-2 or TRBV6-3 and TRBJ1-2, with 7 positions matching TRBD1. Trimming at V came to 6 bases and at J to 1 base, leaving 8 bases not matched to a gene. The germline CDR1 and CDR2 sequences are MNHEY and SVGEGT. This CDR3 has 15 residues. Written as DNA, the CDR3 is TGTGCCAGCAGCCGACAGGGAACTTTTAACTATGGCTACACCTTC. Amino acids: CASSRQGTFNYGYTF.

The chain has TRBV6-5 and TRBJ2-2; D is uncertain. CDR3 length: 14 amino acids. The germline CDR1 and CDR2 sequences are MNHEY and SVGAGI. V lost 2 bases to trimming and J lost 4 bases, with 8 bases between them. The CDR3 protein is CASSYGVLTGELFF. The CDR3 region has the DNA TGTGCCAGCAGTTACGGGGTCCTCACCGGGGAGCTGTTTTTT.

This chain links TRBV27 with TRBJ2-3; TRBD2 aligns across 9 bases. Germline V lookup: CDR1 MNHEY, CDR2 SMNVEV (reference sequence). The CDR3 consists of 15 residues. The J segment lost 6 bases and the V segment lost 1 base, leaving 5 bases of the junction unmatched. CDR3 sequence reads: CASSLWRGGPDTQYF. CDR3 sequence (DNA): TGTGCCAGCAGTTTATGGCGGGGGGGCCCGGATACGCAGTATTTT.

The gene calls are TRBV19 and TRBJ1-1; 9 nucleotides match TRBD1. With V trimmed by 3 bases and J by 1 base, 9 bases remained unmatched. CDR1 LNHDA and CDR2 SQIVND come from the germline V gene (reference sequence). CDR3 length equals 17 residues. The CDR3 sequence is CASSMGQGGFGNTEAFF. The CDR3 DNA sequence: TGTGCCAGTAGTATGGGACAGGGAGGATTTGGGAACACTGAAGCTTTCTTT.

The DNA for the CDR3 is TGTGCCAGCAGCCCCCGACAGCAGAACACTGAAGCTTTCTTT. Protein: CASSPRQQNTEAFF. The chain is built from TRBV11-2 and TRBJ1-1, with D perhaps matching TRBD1 (5 bases). The CDR3 totals 14 residues. Germline CDR1 and CDR2: SGHAT and FQNNGV. Trimming pared 5 bases from V and 1 base from J, leaving 11 bases between.